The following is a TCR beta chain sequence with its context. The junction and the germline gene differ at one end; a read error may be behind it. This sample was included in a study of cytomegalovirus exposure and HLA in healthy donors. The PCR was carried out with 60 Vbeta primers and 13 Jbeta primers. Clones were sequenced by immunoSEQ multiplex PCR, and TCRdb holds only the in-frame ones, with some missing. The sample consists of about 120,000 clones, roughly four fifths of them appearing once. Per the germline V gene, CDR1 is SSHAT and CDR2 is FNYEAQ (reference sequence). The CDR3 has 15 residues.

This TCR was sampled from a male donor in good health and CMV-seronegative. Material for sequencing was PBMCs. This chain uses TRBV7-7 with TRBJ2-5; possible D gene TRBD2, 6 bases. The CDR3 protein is CASSLARGYQETQYF. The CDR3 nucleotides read TGTGCTAGCAGCTTAGCCCGGGGGTACCAAGAGACCCAGTACTTC.